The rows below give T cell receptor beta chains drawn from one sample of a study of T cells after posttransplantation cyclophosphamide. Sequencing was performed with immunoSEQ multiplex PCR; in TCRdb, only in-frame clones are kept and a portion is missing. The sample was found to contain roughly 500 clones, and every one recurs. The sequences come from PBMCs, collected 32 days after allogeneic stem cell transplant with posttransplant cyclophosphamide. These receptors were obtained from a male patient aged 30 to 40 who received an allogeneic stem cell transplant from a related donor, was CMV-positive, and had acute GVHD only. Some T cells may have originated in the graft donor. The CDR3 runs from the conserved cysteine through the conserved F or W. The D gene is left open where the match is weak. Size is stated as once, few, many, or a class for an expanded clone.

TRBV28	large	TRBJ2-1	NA	TGTGCCAGCAGCCTATCCGTGGGGGGATCCTCGTGGGACAATGAGCAGTTCTTC	CASSLSVGGSSWDNEQFF
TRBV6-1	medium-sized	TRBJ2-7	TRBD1	TGTGCCAGCAGTGGGGACAGGGGATTTTCCTACGAGCAGTACTTC	CASSGDRGFSYEQYF
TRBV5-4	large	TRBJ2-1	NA	TGTGCCAGCAGCCAGGAAAACGCCCCCGCTGAGCAGTTCTTC	CASSQENAPAEQFF
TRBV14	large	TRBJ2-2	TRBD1	TGTGCCAGCAGCCTCCTGGGACAGGGTGACGGGGAGCTGTTTTTT	CASSLLGQGDGELFF
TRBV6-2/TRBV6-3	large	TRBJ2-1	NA	TGTGCCAGCAGTTCGAGGACTCCCCCGCTACAGTTCTTC	CASSSRTPPLQFF
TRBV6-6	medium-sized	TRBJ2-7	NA	TGTGCCAGCAGTCTTAGCCCCTACGAGCAGTACTTC	CASSLSPYEQYF
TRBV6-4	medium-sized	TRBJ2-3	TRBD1	TGTGCCAGCAGTCAAGACAGGGGATGGGATACGCAGTATTTT	CASSQDRGWDTQYF
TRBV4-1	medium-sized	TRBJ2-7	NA	TGCGCCAGCAGCCTCGACAGAGAGACCTACGAGCAGTACTTC	CASSLDRETYEQYF